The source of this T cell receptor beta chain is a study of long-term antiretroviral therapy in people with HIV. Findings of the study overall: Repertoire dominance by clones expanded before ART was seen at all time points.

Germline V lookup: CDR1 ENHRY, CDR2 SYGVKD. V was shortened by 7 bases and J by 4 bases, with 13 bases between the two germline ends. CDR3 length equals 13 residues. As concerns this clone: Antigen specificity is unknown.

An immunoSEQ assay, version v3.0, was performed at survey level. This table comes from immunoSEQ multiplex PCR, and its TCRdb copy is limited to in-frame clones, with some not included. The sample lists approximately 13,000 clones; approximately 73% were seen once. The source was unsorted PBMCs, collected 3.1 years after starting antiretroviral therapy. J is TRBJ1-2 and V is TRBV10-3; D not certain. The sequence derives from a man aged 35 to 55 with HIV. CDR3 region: CAIKEGRGYGYTF. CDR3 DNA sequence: TGTGCCATCAAAGAAGGGCGCGGCTATGGCTACACCTTC.